This section outlines one T cell receptor beta chain sequence together with its context. The data were taken from a study of blood T cell repertoires in COVID-19. Overall study context: There were acute and convalescent COVID-19 samples, and they came from the United States, Italy and Spain. T cells, B-cell-depleted T cells, or PBMCs supplied cDNA or gDNA.

As handled by the study authors: The authors estimated nucleated cell counts from reference gene primer amplification. TCRdb keeps only in-frame clones here, not all; method: immunoSEQ multiplex PCR. That table is the source of V, J and clone size, and D and trimming were worked out from the DNA. The sample comprises over 250,000 clones, approximately 91% of which are singletons, and roughly 2.2% rests with the top ten. Germline V gene lookup returns CDR1 SEHNR and CDR2 FQNEAQ (reference sequence). The CDR3 runs 12 residues. V lost 5 bases, J lost 1 base, and 6 bases lay in between. The material sequenced was peripheral blood. This clonotype originated in a man in his fifties or sixties with acute or convalescent COVID-19. The chain uses TRBV7-9 and TRBJ2-7; tentatively, D is TRBD2 (6 bases). CDR3 DNA: TGTGCCAGCAGCGGGGGGTCCTACGAGCAGTACTTC. This sequence encodes CASSGGSYEQYF.